Each of the 16 T cell receptor beta chains below was sequenced from the same sample in a study of cytotoxic CD8 clonotypes in ibrutinib-treated CLL. Clones were read by immunoSEQ multiplex PCR, and TCRdb kept only the in-frame ones, dropping some. Of around 140,000 clones listed, 70% to 90% are singletons. The sample consisted of PBMCs, taken after 24 months of ibrutinib treatment. These receptors all stem from a human donor with chronic lymphocytic leukemia.

The chain employs TRBV10-2 and TRBJ1-5, with 7 bases identical to TRBD1. CDR3 length equals 13 residues. Germline CDR1 and CDR2: WSHSY and SAAADI. Unmatched junction bases numbered 1, after V lost 5 bases and J lost 3 bases. CDR3: CASSTGVNQPQHF. In DNA, the CDR3 is TGCGCCAGCAGTACAGGGGTCAATCAGCCCCAGCATTTT.

This chain links TRBV5-1 with TRBJ2-3; TRBD1 is a possible D gene (5 bases). The V and J ends lost 1 base and 1 base respectively, with 13 bases between them. The CDR3 runs to 16 residues. Germline V lookup: CDR1 SGHRS, CDR2 YFSETQ. CDR3 DNA: TGCGCCAGCAGCTTGAGGCCAGGGTGGGGCACAGATACGCAGTATTTT. As protein: CASSLRPGWGTDTQYF.

The J gene is TRBJ2-3, the V gene TRBV5-1; D perhaps matches TRBD2 (5 bases). Trimming stripped 2 bases from V and 1 base from J, with 17 bases between. The CDR3 runs to 17 residues. The germline gives CDR1 SGHRS, CDR2 YFSETQ. The CDR3, as DNA: TGCGCCAGCAGCTTAGGACTGACTACAAGCCGCACAGATACGCAGTATTTT. It specifies CASSLGLTTSRTDTQYF.

This chain connects TRBV5-4 to TRBJ1-2; D is unclear. Germline CDR1 is SGHNT and CDR2 is YYREEE (reference sequence). The CDR3 is 12 residues long. Trimming shortened V by 4 bases and J by 7 bases, and 11 bases separated the two germline ends. CDR3 protein: CASSPRVGGYTF. In DNA form, the CDR3 reads TGTGCCAGCAGCCCTCGTGTAGGTGGCTACACCTTC. Full variable domain (outside the CDR3, taken from reference TRBV5-4 and TRBJ1-2): ETGVTQSPTHLIKTRGQQVTLRCSSQSGHNTVSWYQQALGQGPQFIFQYYREEENGRGNFPPRFSGLQFPNYSSELNVNALELDDSALYLCASSPRVGGYTFGSGTRLTVV.

Regarding this clone: Different DNA sequences within this sample yield the same CDR3. The J gene is TRBJ1-1, the V gene TRBV7-2, with a tentative D call TRBD1 (5 bases). Trimming left V 5 bases short and J 1 base short, with 8 bases between. Per germline, CDR1 SGHTA and CDR2 FQGNSA. The CDR3 length is 13 residues. The CDR3: CASSRQRNTEAFF. The CDR3 DNA is TGTGCCAGCAGCAGACAGCGGAACACTGAAGCTTTCTTT.

The CDR3 region is CASSQATRLTGYNEKLFF. The CDR3, as DNA: TGCGCCAGCAGCCAAGCGACCCGCCTGACAGGTTATAATGAAAAACTGTTTTTT. The chain has TRBV4-3 and TRBJ1-4; D might be TRBD1 (6 bases). The CDR3 is 18 residues long. Germline V gene lookup returns CDR1 LGHNA and CDR2 YSLEER. Trimming pared 1 base from V and 4 bases from J, leaving 19 bases between.

For the CDR3, the DNA is TGTGCCAGCAGCGTACAGGGGAGCTCCTACAATGAGCAGTTCTTC. Protein sequence: CASSVQGSSYNEQFF. The chain couples TRBV9 to TRBJ2-1, with D perhaps TRBD1 (6 bases). V lost 1 base to trimming and J lost 0 bases, with 8 bases between them. CDR1 and CDR2 (germline): SGDLS, YYNGEE. This CDR3 region has 15 residues.

This clone has just one count. The chain uses TRBV19 and TRBJ2-1; 8 bases fit TRBD2. Trimming at V came to 1 base and at J to 5 bases, leaving 1 base not matched to a gene. The CDR3 sequence is 14 residues long. Germline loops: CDR1 LNHDA, CDR2 SQIVND (reference sequence). This CDR3 is CASSIAGGNNEQFF. In DNA, the CDR3 is TGTGCCAGTAGTATAGCGGGGGGGAACAATGAGCAGTTCTTC.

The chain joins TRBV6-5 to TRBJ1-6; maybe TRBD1 (6 bases). Trimming left V 6 bases short and J 8 bases short, with 17 bases between. CDR3 size: 15 residues. The germline V gene encodes CDR1 MNHEY and CDR2 SVGAGI. CDR3 coding DNA: TGTGCCAGCAGCCGACTAGGCGCAGGGGATTCACCCCTCCACTTT. As protein: CASSRLGAGDSPLHF.

V usage is TRBV9 and J usage is TRBJ1-1; D is unclear. V was cut by 0 bases and J by 3 bases, with 6 bases left in between. Looked up from germline, CDR1 is SGDLS and CDR2 is YYNGEE. This CDR3 has 13 residues. CDR3 in amino acids: CASSVEGYTEAFF. The CDR3 DNA reads as TGTGCCAGCAGCGTAGAGGGCTACACTGAAGCTTTCTTT.

The chain uses TRBV7-2 and TRBJ2-7; D might be TRBD1 or TRBD2, each matching 5 bases. Germline V gives CDR1 SGHTA, CDR2 FQGNSA. Trimming left V 1 base short and J 10 bases short, with 20 bases between. The CDR3 covers 15 residues. The CDR3 DNA follows: TGTGCCAGCAGCTTAGGTGGGACGCGCAGCAGTACTCAGTACTTC. Protein: CASSLGGTRSSTQYF.

The V gene is TRBV7-9, the J gene TRBJ2-1, with 7 bases identical to TRBD1. The CDR3 covers 13 residues. With 8 bases clipped from V and 6 bases from J, the junction kept 7 bases outside the gene matches. The germline V gene has CDR1 SEHNR and CDR2 FQNEAQ (reference sequence). In DNA, the CDR3 is TGTGCCAGCGGAATGACAGGGTCCAATGAGCAGTTCTTC. Its protein is CASGMTGSNEQFF.

Notes on this clone: Other DNA variants within this sample encode the same CDR3. This chain's CDR3 is CASRPGQTYEQYF. CDR3 in DNA: TGTGCCAGCAGACCGGGACAAACCTACGAGCAGTACTTC. The chain is built from TRBV28 and TRBJ2-7; TRBD1 might be the D (6 bases). V dropped 6 bases and J dropped 2 bases, with 11 bases sitting between them. Germline CDR1 reads MDHEN; CDR2 reads SYDVKM. The CDR3 spans 13 residues.

The chain links TRBV10-1 to TRBJ2-6, with D perhaps assigned TRBD1 or TRBD2 (7 bases each). Trimming took 3 bases from V and 1 from J, leaving 22 bases between them. Germline lookup yields CDR1 WNHNN and CDR2 SYGVQD (reference sequence). The CDR3 is 20 amino acids. The CDR3 loop reads CASSDSDREGEVSGANVLTF. The CDR3 bases are TGCGCCAGCAGTGACTCCGACAGGGAGGGTGAAGTATCTGGGGCCAACGTCCTGACTTTC.

In its sample, this clone was seen once. J is TRBJ1-2 and V is TRBV6-5, with unresolved D. This CDR3 comprises 13 residues. The V end was cut by 3 bases, the J end by 8 bases, with 13 bases between. Germline CDR1 is MNHEY and CDR2 is SVGAGI. The CDR3 bases are TGTGCCAGCAGTTATGAGGGCGTCGGGGGCTACACCTTC. Its translation: CASSYEGVGGYTF.

This clone was detected only once. The chain joins TRBV28 to TRBJ1-4; D gene uncertain. Per the germline V gene, CDR1 is MDHEN and CDR2 is SYDVKM. The CDR3 sequence is 15 residues long. Trimming removed 4 bases at V and 5 bases at J, with 14 bases between. The CDR3 region is CASSSRTAQNEKLFF. The CDR3 DNA reads as TGTGCCAGCAGTTCCCGGACGGCGCAGAATGAAAAACTGTTTTTT.